Included here is one TCR delta chain sequence, with context. Deletions cut 5 bases from V and 6 bases from J, with 28 bases between. CDR1 is TSWWSYY and CDR2 is QGS in the germline V gene. The CDR3 runs 18 residues. This specimen belongs to a study of gamma-delta T cells after stem cell transplantation. TCRdb reanalysed the RT-PCR reads via CATT. The sample contains 15,000 to 17,000 delta-chain clones, just under 9.5% of which appear only once. The clonotype comes from a human donor. It is not recorded whose cells these are; they may come from a transplant donor. The rearrangement joins TRDV1 to TRDJ1, with D possibly called TRDD2 or TRDD3 (5 bases each). Sequenced material: gamma-delta T cells. CDR3 protein: CALGTKLPRLGLPYKLIF. DNA of the CDR3: TGTGCTCTTGGGACTAAGCTTCCACGCTTGGGGCTGCCCTATAAACTCATCTTT.